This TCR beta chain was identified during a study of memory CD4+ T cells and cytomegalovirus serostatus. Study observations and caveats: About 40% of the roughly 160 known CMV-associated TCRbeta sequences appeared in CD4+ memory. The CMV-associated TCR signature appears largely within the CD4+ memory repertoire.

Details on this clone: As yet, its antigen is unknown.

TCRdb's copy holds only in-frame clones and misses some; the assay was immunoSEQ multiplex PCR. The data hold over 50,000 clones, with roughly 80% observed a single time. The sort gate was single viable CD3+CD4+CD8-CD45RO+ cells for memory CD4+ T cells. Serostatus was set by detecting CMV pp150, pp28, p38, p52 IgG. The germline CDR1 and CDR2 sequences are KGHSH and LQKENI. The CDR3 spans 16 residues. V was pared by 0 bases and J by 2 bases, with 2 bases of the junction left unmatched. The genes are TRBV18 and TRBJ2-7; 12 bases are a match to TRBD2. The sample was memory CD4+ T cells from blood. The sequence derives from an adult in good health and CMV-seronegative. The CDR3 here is CASSPPRTSGAYEQYF. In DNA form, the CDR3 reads TGTGCCAGCTCACCACCCCGGACTAGCGGGGCCTACGAGCAGTACTTC.